Presented here are 10 T cell receptor beta chains from one specimen sequenced in a study of cytomegalovirus exposure and HLA in healthy donors. 13 Jbeta primers and 60 Vbeta primers were used for the PCR. Here immunoSEQ multiplex PCR was the method, and the copy in TCRdb shows in-frame clones only, minus some. There are about 210,000 clones in the sample; around 76% occur only once, and about 6% lies in the top ten. The sample taken for sequencing was PBMCs. The origin of the receptors is a man in his forties in good health and CMV-seropositive.

V and J are TRBV18 and TRBJ2-2; no firm D call. In germline, CDR1 is KGHSH, CDR2 LQKENI. CDR3 size: 14 residues. The V gene lost 3 bases and the J gene lost 3 bases, with 8 bases spanning the gap. The CDR3 DNA reads as TGTGCCAGCTCACCTCGTAGTCACACCGGGGAGCTGTTTTTT. Its protein product is CASSPRSHTGELFF.

The sample holds one count of this clone. J is TRBJ1-1 and V is TRBV5-8; 7 positions match TRBD1. CDR1 and CDR2 (germline): SGHTS, YDEGEE. The CDR3 spans 15 residues. The junction had 7 bases not matched to a gene; V was cut back by 5 bases and J by 0 bases. The CDR3 protein is CASRPRDSMNTEAFF. CDR3 bases: TGTGCCAGCAGACCTAGGGACAGCATGAACACTGAAGCTTTCTTT.

The gene calls are TRBV27 and TRBJ2-1; no clear D gene. Germline V gene data show CDR1 as MNHEY and CDR2 as SMNVEV (reference sequence). V dropped 3 bases and J dropped 5 bases, with 5 bases sitting between them. The CDR3 runs 12 residues. The CDR3 DNA follows: TGTGCCAGCAGTTTTATTAACAATGAGCAGTTCTTC. This gives the protein CASSFINNEQFF.

The chain recombines TRBV27 with TRBJ2-3; D is perhaps TRBD2 (5 bases). V lost 5 bases and J 7 bases, leaving 7 bases between the germline ends. Looked up from germline, CDR1 is MNHEY and CDR2 is SMNVEV (reference sequence). CDR3 length: 11 residues. For the CDR3, the DNA is TGTGCCAGCAGTAGAGGGTATACGCAGTATTTT. Amino acids: CASSRGYTQYF.

This clone came up once. The same CDR3 also results from other DNA sequences found in this sample. This rearrangement joins TRBV29-1 to TRBJ1-1; TRBD1 matches 7 bases. Germline V gene data show CDR1 as SQVTM and CDR2 as ANQGSEA. Germline trimming cut 7 bases from V and 0 bases from J; bases unmatched to any gene: 17. CDR3 length equals 17 residues. This chain's CDR3 is CSAYPPPGQSMNTEAFF. The CDR3 nucleotides read TGCAGCGCCTACCCCCCCCCGGGACAGAGCATGAACACTGAAGCTTTCTTT.

This clone has more than one count but fewer than ten. The V gene is TRBV6-5, the J gene TRBJ1-1; D call uncertain. The CDR3 runs to 12 residues. Germline-derived CDR1 and CDR2 are MNHEY and SVGAGI. V lost 5 bases and J lost 6, with 10 bases in between. This CDR3 is CASSPPRAEAFF. CDR3 sequence (DNA): TGTGCCAGCAGTCCCCCCCGCGCTGAAGCTTTCTTT.

The chain uses TRBV6-4 and TRBJ1-5; D unresolved. The CDR3 loop spans 14 amino acids. CDR1 is MRHNA, CDR2 SNTAGT, per germline. V was trimmed by 6 bases and J by 10 bases, leaving 19 bases between them. The CDR3 is CASSAEIEAGPQHF. Here the CDR3 DNA reads TGTGCCAGCAGCGCCGAGATAGAGGCCGGACCCCAGCATTTT.

V usage is TRBV27 and J usage is TRBJ1-1; perhaps TRBD1 as D (5 bases). This CDR3 is built from 15 residues. Germline V gene lookup returns CDR1 MNHEY and CDR2 SMNVEV (reference sequence). V lost 8 bases and J 11 bases, leaving 27 bases between the germline ends. The CDR3 protein is CASCPWGGPTVNAFF. The CDR3 coding sequence is TGTGCCAGCTGCCCCTGGGGCGGCCCGACCGTGAATGCTTTCTTT.

The rearrangement joins TRBV11-2 to TRBJ2-3; the match to TRBD2 covers 8 bases. CDR1 and CDR2 (germline): SGHAT, FQNNGV. The V gene end was trimmed by 2 bases and the J gene end by 5 bases; junction bases not matched to a gene: 6. This CDR3 contains 15 residues. CDR3 bases: TGTGCCAGCAGCTTACTAAGCGGGAGAAGAGATACGCAGTATTTT. Encoded protein: CASSLLSGRRDTQYF.

The chain has TRBV30 and TRBJ1-1, with 7 bases lining up with TRBD1. V gave up 3 bases and J gave up 3 bases; unmatched junction bases: 13. Germline lookup yields CDR1 GTSNPN and CDR2 SVGIG (reference sequence). This CDR3 has 16 residues. As DNA, the CDR3 is TGTGCCTGGAGGGGACAGCCTGAAATAAAATACACTGAAGCTTTCTTT. Amino acid sequence: CAWRGQPEIKYTEAFF.